This T cell receptor (beta chain) was profiled in a study of T-cell reconstitution after alpha-beta-depleted transplantation in children. Comments on this clonotype: Its antigen is unidentified. Possible read error: a much larger clone is one base away.

The CDR3 runs 13 residues. Germline values: CDR1 SQVTM, CDR2 ANQGSEA. Study observations and caveats: It was newly produced T cells that mostly accounted for T-cell counts and diversity one year after transplant. After transplant, high TCRbeta diversity at day 60 in some patients arose from surviving recipient T cells and thymic progenitors. About two months after transplant, alpha-beta T cells reportedly came from several hundred expanded graft clones.

Unique molecular identifiers were used to barcode this TCRbeta library. TCRdb independently ran MiXCR on the PCR reads; one entry per CDR3 protein. Of about 200,000 distinct CDR3 sequences detected, around 5.9% appear once; the ten largest clones hold 4.5% to 5.5%. The specimen comprised PBMCs, sampled before TCRalphabeta/CD19-depleted stem cell transplant. This TCR was sampled from a girl under two years old with combined immunodeficiency, due to receive a stem cell transplant. J is TRBJ2-7 and V is TRBV29-1; tentatively, D is TRBD2 (6 bases). The CDR3 spells CGVQLGQGGEQYF. CDR3 coding DNA: TGCGGCGTTCAATTAGGGCAGGGAGGCGAGCAGTACTTC.